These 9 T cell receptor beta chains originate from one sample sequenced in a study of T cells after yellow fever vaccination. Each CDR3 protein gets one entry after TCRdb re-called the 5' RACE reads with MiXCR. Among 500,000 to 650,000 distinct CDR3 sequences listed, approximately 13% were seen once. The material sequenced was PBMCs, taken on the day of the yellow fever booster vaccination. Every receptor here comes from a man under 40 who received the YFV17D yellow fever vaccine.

CDR3 sequence (DNA): TGCGCCAGCAGACCGGGGACCCGACGCACAGATACGCAGTATTTT. Its protein product is CASRPGTRRTDTQYF. The V gene is TRBV5-1, the J gene TRBJ2-3; D tentatively fits TRBD1 or TRBD2 (5 bases each). V lost 5 bases and J 1 base, leaving 14 bases between the germline ends. The CDR3 has 15 amino acids. Germline V lookup: CDR1 SGHRS, CDR2 YFSETQ. The full variable domain, its missing parts supplied by reference TRBV5-1 and TRBJ2-3, is KAGVTQTPRYLIKTRGQQVTLSCSPISGHRSVSWYQQTPGQGLQFLFEYFSETQRNKGNFPGRFSGRQFSNSRSEMNVSTLELGDSALYLCASRPGTRRTDTQYFGPGTRLTVL.

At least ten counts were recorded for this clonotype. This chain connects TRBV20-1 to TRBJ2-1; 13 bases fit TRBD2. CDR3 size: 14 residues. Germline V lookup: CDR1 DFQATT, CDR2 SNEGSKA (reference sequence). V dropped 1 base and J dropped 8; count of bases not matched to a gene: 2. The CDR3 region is CSARVGLAGHEQFF. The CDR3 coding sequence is TGCAGTGCTAGAGTGGGACTAGCGGGACATGAGCAGTTCTTC.

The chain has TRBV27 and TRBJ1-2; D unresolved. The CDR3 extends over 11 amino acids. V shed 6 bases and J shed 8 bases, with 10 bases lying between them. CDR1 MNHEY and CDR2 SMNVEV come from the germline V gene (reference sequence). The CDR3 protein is CASRTSDGYTF. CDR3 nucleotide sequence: TGTGCCAGCAGGACATCTGACGGCTACACCTTC.

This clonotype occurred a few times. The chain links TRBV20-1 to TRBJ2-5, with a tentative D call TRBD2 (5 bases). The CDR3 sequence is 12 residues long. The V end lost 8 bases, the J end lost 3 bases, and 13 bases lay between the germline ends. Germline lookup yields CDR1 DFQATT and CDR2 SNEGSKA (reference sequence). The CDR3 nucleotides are TGCAGTCCAGAGGGTGCAAAAGAGACCCAGTACTTC. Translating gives CSPEGAKETQYF.

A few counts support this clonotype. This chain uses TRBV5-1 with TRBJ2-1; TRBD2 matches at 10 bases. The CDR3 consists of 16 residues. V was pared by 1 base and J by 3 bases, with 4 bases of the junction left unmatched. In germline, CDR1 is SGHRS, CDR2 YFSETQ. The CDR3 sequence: CASSLLVAGGYNEQFF. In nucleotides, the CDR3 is TGCGCCAGCAGCTTGCTGGTAGCGGGAGGCTACAATGAGCAGTTCTTC. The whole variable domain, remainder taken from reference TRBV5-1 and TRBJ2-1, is KAGVTQTPRYLIKTRGQQVTLSCSPISGHRSVSWYQQTPGQGLQFLFEYFSETQRNKGNFPGRFSGRQFSNSRSEMNVSTLELGDSALYLCASSLLVAGGYNEQFFGPGTRLTVL.

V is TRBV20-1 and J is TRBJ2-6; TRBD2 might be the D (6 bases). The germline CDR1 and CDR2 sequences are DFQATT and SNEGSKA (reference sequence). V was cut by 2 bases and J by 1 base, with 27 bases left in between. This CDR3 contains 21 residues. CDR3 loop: CSARYRPRREEGPSGANVLTF. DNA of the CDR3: TGCAGTGCTAGATACCGACCAAGGAGGGAGGAAGGACCATCTGGGGCCAACGTCCTGACTTTC.

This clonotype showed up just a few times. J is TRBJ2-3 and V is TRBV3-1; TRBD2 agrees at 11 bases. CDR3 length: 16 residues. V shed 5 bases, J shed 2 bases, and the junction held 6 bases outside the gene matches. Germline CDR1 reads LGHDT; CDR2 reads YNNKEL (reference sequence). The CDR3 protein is CASSNLAGGPTDTQYF. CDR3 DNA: TGTGCCAGCAGCAATCTAGCGGGAGGCCCCACAGATACGCAGTATTTT.

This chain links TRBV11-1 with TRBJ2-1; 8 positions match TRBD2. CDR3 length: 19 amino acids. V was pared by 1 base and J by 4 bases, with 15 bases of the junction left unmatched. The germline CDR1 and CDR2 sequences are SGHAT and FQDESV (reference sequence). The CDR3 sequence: CASSLGRQAGGNLYNEQFF. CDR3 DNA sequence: TGTGCCAGCAGCTTAGGTCGTCAGGCGGGGGGCAATCTATACAATGAGCAGTTCTTC. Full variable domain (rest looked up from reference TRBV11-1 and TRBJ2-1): EAEVAQSPRYKITEKSQAVAFWCDPISGHATLYWYRQILGQGPELLVQFQDESVVDDSQLPKDRFSAERLKGVDSTLKIQPAELGDSAMYLCASSLGRQAGGNLYNEQFFGPGTRLTVL.

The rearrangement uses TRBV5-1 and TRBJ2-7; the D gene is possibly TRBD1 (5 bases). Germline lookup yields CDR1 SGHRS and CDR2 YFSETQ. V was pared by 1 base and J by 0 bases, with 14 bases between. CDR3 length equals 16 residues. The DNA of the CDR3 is TGCGCCAGCAGCTTGCTCACAGGAACCCTCTCCTACGAGCAGTACTTC. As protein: CASSLLTGTLSYEQYF.